This TCR beta chain was captured by sequencing in a study of T cell repertoires in cytomegalovirus infection. Study overall: In the study, CMV epitopes included recently identified HLA-C-restricted and well-studied HLA-B-restricted ones. Public signatures in TCR beta pointed to CMV infection and matching HLA type.

With 6 bases removed from V and 5 bases from J, the gap between germline ends came to 13 bases. The CDR3 is 13 amino acids. Germline V lookup: CDR1 SNHLY, CDR2 FYNNEI. Broader study findings: HLA-C-restricted CMV-specific TCR beta clonotypes prevailed in the ex vivo response.

This clonotype is a singleton in its sample. Its cognate antigen is unknown. TCRdb analysed the reads with MiXCR anew, one entry per CDR3 protein. Of 550,000 to 700,000 distinct CDR3 sequences listed, around 40% are singletons. The receptor's source is a human donor in good health (CMV status not recorded). Some clones in this sample may be carry-over from other donors' samples. Here the sequenced sample was cultured PBMCs, taken from culture after CMV antigen stimulation. The rearrangement links TRBV2 to TRBJ1-1; no reliable D call. CDR3 nucleotides: TGTGCCAGCAGAACAGACGTAGAAACTGAAGCTTTCTTT. Translating gives CASRTDVETEAFF.